The 16 T cell receptor beta chains reported below all come from one sample, sequenced in a study of T cells in Graves' hyperthyroidism and ophthalmopathy. TCR beta CDR3 regions were amplified from RNA transcripts. In the first-round RT-PCR of the TCR CDR3, the HTBI primer set was used. TCRdb redid the calling of the multiplex PCR reads with MiXCR, one entry per CDR3 protein. In the table there are fewer than 450,000 distinct CDR3 sequences, approximately 18% of which are singletons. The sample comprised blood. Receptor source: a man between 18 and 35 years old with Graves' ophthalmopathy.

The V gene is TRBV20-1, the J gene TRBJ1-1; 9 bases match TRBD1. CDR1 and CDR2 from the germline V gene are DFQATT and SNEGSKA (reference sequence). V shed 5 bases and J 6 bases; nucleotides not matched to a gene: 10. CDR3 length equals 14 residues. DNA of the CDR3: TGCAGTGCTGGACAGGGGCCCGCGGTAGCTGAAGCTTTCTTT. It specifies CSAGQGPAVAEAFF.

This clonotype was counted ten times or more. The gene calls are TRBV2 and TRBJ2-1; 9 bases match TRBD2. CDR1 SNHLY and CDR2 FYNNEI come from the germline V gene. The CDR3 is made up of 13 amino acids. V shed 6 bases, J shed 5 bases, and the junction held 2 bases outside the gene matches. CDR3 nucleotides: TGTGCCAGCAGGGTAGCGGGGGACAATGAGCAGTTCTTC. It specifies CASRVAGDNEQFF.

Many counts were recorded for this clonotype. The V gene is TRBV7-9, the J gene TRBJ2-7; D remains unclear. With 5 bases removed from V and 3 bases from J, the gap between germline ends came to 11 bases. Germline V gives CDR1 SEHNR, CDR2 FQNEAQ (reference sequence). The CDR3 length is 13 residues. CDR3 nucleotide sequence: TGTGCCAGCAGCCCCGGCGAGCGCTACGAGCAGTACTTC. Its translation is CASSPGERYEQYF.

This clonotype is termed medium-sized (0.01 to 0.1%). The rearrangement joins TRBV11-2 to TRBJ2-1; D is unresolved. Germline assignment: CDR1 SGHAT and CDR2 FQNNGV. There are 15 residues in the CDR3. Trimming stripped 0 bases from V and 7 bases from J, with 13 bases between. The CDR3 nucleotides are TGTGCCAGCAGCTTAGAGGGATTATTGGGGAATGAGCAGTTCTTC. Its protein product is CASSLEGLLGNEQFF.

This clonotype was seen ten or more times. This sequence joins TRBV7-8 and TRBJ2-3; 10 bases align to TRBD1. The CDR3 is 16 amino acids. V lost 4 bases and J lost 2; bases outside the gene matches: 6. Germline-derived CDR1 and CDR2 are SGHVS and FQNEAQ. This CDR3 is CASSSRQGASTDTQYF. For the CDR3, the DNA is TGTGCCAGCAGCTCCCGACAGGGGGCGTCCACAGATACGCAGTATTTT.

The chain joins TRBV6-1 to TRBJ1-5; maybe TRBD1 (5 bases). The CDR3 spans 16 residues. Germline-derived CDR1 and CDR2 are MNHNS and SASEGT. V lost 2 bases to trimming and J lost 0 bases, with 11 bases between them. The CDR3 loop reads CASSERGGYSNQPQHF. The CDR3 coding sequence is TGTGCCAGCAGTGAAAGGGGCGGATATAGCAATCAGCCCCAGCATTTT.

This clonotype showed up many times. This chain uses TRBV2 with TRBJ2-4, with D maybe TRBD1 (6 bases). Per germline, CDR1 SNHLY and CDR2 FYNNEI. V shed 4 bases and J shed 6 bases, with 22 bases lying between them. There are 17 residues in the CDR3. The CDR3 loop is CASSGRQGTSDTNIQYF. The DNA of the CDR3 is TGTGCCAGCAGTGGACGACAAGGGACAAGCGACACAAACATTCAGTACTTC.

This clonotype has ten or more counts. V is TRBV5-1 and J is TRBJ1-5; D call uncertain. CDR1 and CDR2 from the germline V gene are SGHRS and YFSETQ. The CDR3 has 15 residues. Trimming stripped 0 bases from V and 2 bases from J, with 9 bases between. The CDR3 region has the DNA TGCGCCAGCAGCTTGGATACCGGGGGCAATCAGCCCCAGCATTTT. It codes for CASSLDTGGNQPQHF.

V gene TRBV5-6 combines with J gene TRBJ2-7; D remains ambiguous. Between the trimmed V and J ends, which lost 0 bases and 3 bases, there was a span of 13 bases. The CDR3 runs 15 residues. Germline CDR1 SGHDT, CDR2 YYEEEE. The CDR3 DNA follows: TGTGCCAGCAGCTTGGGGACGGTCTCGTTCTACGAGCAGTACTTC. It yields the protein CASSLGTVSFYEQYF.

This clonotype was seen a handful of times. The rearrangement uses TRBV18 and TRBJ1-2; 8 bases are a match to TRBD1. The V and J ends lost 4 bases and 2 bases, in that order; junction bases with no gene match: 6. Germline values: CDR1 KGHSH, CDR2 LQKENI. The CDR3 totals 15 residues. The CDR3 region is CASSHGAGGNYGYTF. The CDR3 DNA is TGTGCCAGCTCACATGGGGCAGGGGGCAACTATGGCTACACCTTC.

Ten or more counts support this clonotype. In nucleotides, the CDR3 is TGTGCCAGCTCACCGGGACGAAATCAGCCCCAGCATTTT. It translates to CASSPGRNQPQHF. The chain employs TRBV18 and TRBJ1-5; tentative D call: TRBD1 (5 bases). From germline, CDR1 is KGHSH and CDR2 LQKENI. V was trimmed by 3 bases and J by 4 bases, leaving 7 bases between them. The CDR3 is made up of 13 amino acids.

This clonotype was seen repeatedly, ten times or more. The rearrangement joins TRBV3-1 to TRBJ2-3; D is perhaps TRBD1 or TRBD2 (6 bases each). Germline-derived CDR1 and CDR2 are LGHDT and YNNKEL (reference sequence). The CDR3 length is 16 residues. Trimming shortened V by 0 bases and J by 6 bases, and 16 bases separated the two germline ends. The CDR3 sequence: CASSQEIGGPVDTQYF. The CDR3 nucleotides read TGTGCCAGCAGCCAAGAAATTGGGGGGCCGGTGGATACGCAGTATTTT.

This clonotype was seen a few times. The chain is built from TRBV29-1 and TRBJ1-5; no definite D call. From germline, CDR1 is SQVTM and CDR2 ANQGSEA. The CDR3 has 12 residues. The ends were cut back, 0 bases at V and 7 bases at J, with 7 bases in the middle. The CDR3 sequence: CSVEEPGQPQHF. The DNA of the CDR3 is TGCAGCGTTGAAGAGCCCGGGCAGCCCCAGCATTTT.

This clonotype appeared many times. The chain uses TRBV6-1 and TRBJ2-1; the D gene is possibly TRBD2 (5 bases). In germline, CDR1 is MNHNS, CDR2 SASEGT. Trimming left V 3 bases short and J 7 bases short, with 10 bases between. The CDR3 consists of 13 residues. DNA of the CDR3: TGTGCCAGCAGTGACCTCTCGGGGAATGAGCAGTTCTTC. Translating it yields CASSDLSGNEQFF.

This clonotype was observed at least ten times. This chain connects TRBV6-6 to TRBJ1-2; possible D gene TRBD1, 5 bases. The CDR3 runs to 16 residues. Trimming took 2 bases from V and 2 from J, leaving 15 bases between them. Germline V gives CDR1 MNHNY, CDR2 SVGAGI (reference sequence). The CDR3: CASSYGTGFLNYGYTF. Here the CDR3 DNA reads TGTGCCAGCAGTTACGGTACAGGCTTTCTAAACTATGGCTACACCTTC.

This clonotype was detected ten times or more. V is TRBV7-3 and J is TRBJ1-2; maybe TRBD1 (6 bases). With 1 base removed from V and 2 bases from J, the gap between germline ends came to 8 bases. Looked up from germline, CDR1 is SGHTA and CDR2 is FQGTGA. This CDR3 region has 14 residues. This CDR3 reads CASSLSGQNYGYTF. In DNA form, the CDR3 reads TGTGCCAGCAGCTTAAGCGGACAGAACTATGGCTACACCTTC.